Below, 22 T cell receptor beta chains from the same sample are listed, as sequenced in a study of PD-1 blockade in mismatch repair-deficient tumors. The method was immunoSEQ multiplex PCR; TCRdb's version includes in-frame clones alone and lacks a portion of them. The sample lists 100,000 to 150,000 clones, around nine tenths occurring once. Sequencing was performed on peripheral blood, taken 70 to 72 weeks after starting pembrolizumab. The receptors shown here come from an adult with mismatch repair-deficient cancer.

The chain couples TRBV6-5 to TRBJ1-2; tentative D call: TRBD1 (6 bases). With 6 bases removed from V and 4 bases from J, the gap between germline ends came to 12 bases. This CDR3 is 13 amino acids long. Germline CDR1 MNHEY, CDR2 SVGAGI. CDR3 in amino acids: CASSFGQSYGYTF. In DNA form, the CDR3 reads TGTGCCAGCAGCTTCGGACAGAGCTATGGCTACACCTTC.

The chain recombines TRBV9 with TRBJ2-3, with 10 bases aligning to TRBD2. The junction had 3 bases not matched to a gene; V was cut back by 0 bases and J by 2 bases. The V gene's germline CDR1 is SGDLS and CDR2 YYNGEE. This CDR3 region has 16 residues. CDR3 nucleotides: TGTGCCAGCAGCGTAGTACTAGCGGGACACACAGATACGCAGTATTTT. Translating it yields CASSVVLAGHTDTQYF.

This chain links TRBV29-1 with TRBJ2-5; the match to TRBD2 covers 12 bases. The trim removed 0 bases at V and 3 bases at J, leaving 2 bases unmatched. Germline V gene lookup returns CDR1 SQVTM and CDR2 ANQGSEA. This CDR3 comprises 15 residues. CDR3 bases: TGCAGCGTTGAAGACGGACTAGCGGGAAAAGAGACCCAGTACTTC. It translates to CSVEDGLAGKETQYF.

This clone has just a few counts. This CDR3 reads CASSGSGSRTGELFF. The CDR3 nucleotides are TGTGCCAGCAGCGGTAGCGGGAGTCGTACCGGGGAGCTGTTTTTT. The rearrangement links TRBV9 to TRBJ2-2, with 9 bases fitting TRBD2. V dropped 3 bases and J dropped 5; count of bases not matched to a gene: 5. From germline, CDR1 is SGDLS and CDR2 YYNGEE. This CDR3 region has 15 residues.

The V call is TRBV2, the J call TRBJ2-2; 8 bases are a match to TRBD2. Germline V gives CDR1 SNHLY, CDR2 FYNNEI. The ends lost 4 bases at V and 5 bases at J; junction bases unmatched: 6. This CDR3 spans 15 amino acids. Written as DNA, the CDR3 is TGTGCCAGCAGTGCACAGCGGGAGTATACCGGGGAGCTGTTTTTT. It translates to CASSAQREYTGELFF.

The chain employs TRBV27 and TRBJ2-1; TRBD1 agrees at 9 bases. Germline V gene sequence: CDR1 MNHEY, CDR2 SMNVEV (reference sequence). The J segment lost 2 bases and the V segment lost 0 bases, leaving 2 bases of the junction unmatched. The CDR3 loop spans 16 amino acids. The DNA of the CDR3 is TGTGCCAGCAGTTTATCCCACAGGGGGCCCTACAATGAGCAGTTCTTC. Translation: CASSLSHRGPYNEQFF.

This chain uses TRBV11-3 with TRBJ2-3; no firm D call. Per the germline V gene, CDR1 is SGHNT and CDR2 is YENEEA. The V and J ends lost 0 bases and 1 base respectively, with 11 bases between them. The CDR3 is 16 amino acids. The CDR3 nucleotides read TGTGCCAGCAGCTTAGAGGGCCTCCCGGGCACAGATACGCAGTATTTT. This gives the protein CASSLEGLPGTDTQYF.

V and J are TRBV5-6 and TRBJ2-7; 16 bases fit TRBD2. CDR3 length equals 17 residues. Trimming removed 3 bases from V and 3 bases from J; junction bases left unmatched: 6. Germline values: CDR1 SGHDT, CDR2 YYEEEE. The CDR3 loop reads CASSWAGLAGGLYEQYF. CDR3 bases: TGTGCCAGCAGCTGGGCGGGACTAGCGGGAGGGCTCTACGAGCAGTACTTC.

Written as DNA, the CDR3 is TGTGCCAGCAGTTTAGGTCAGAGGCATCAGCCCCAGCATTTT. It yields the protein CASSLGQRHQPQHF. This sequence joins TRBV28 and TRBJ1-5; D is uncertain. The CDR3 length is 14 residues. V was pared by 2 bases and J by 5 bases, with 10 bases between. Germline V CDR1 and CDR2: MDHEN, SYDVKM.

This chain links TRBV7-3 with TRBJ2-3, with D perhaps TRBD1 (6 bases). Looked up from germline, CDR1 is SGHTA and CDR2 is FQGTGA. The V end lost 5 bases, the J end lost 0 bases, and 15 bases lay between the germline ends. The CDR3 spans 16 residues. The CDR3, as DNA: TGTGCCAGCAGCCCTACTGACAGGTCTAGCACAGATACGCAGTATTTT. This encodes CASSPTDRSSTDTQYF.

This clone showed up just a few times. This sequence joins TRBV27 and TRBJ1-2; D gene uncertain. This CDR3 spans 13 amino acids. V was trimmed by 8 bases and J by 0 bases, leaving 10 bases between them. Germline V gives CDR1 MNHEY, CDR2 SMNVEV (reference sequence). CDR3 coding DNA: TGTGCCAGCTCGGGCGGATCTAACTATGGCTACACCTTC. Translated: CASSGGSNYGYTF.

The genes are TRBV28 and TRBJ2-7; 16 nucleotides line up with TRBD2. The CDR3 consists of 16 residues. Germline values: CDR1 MDHEN, CDR2 SYDVKM. The V segment lost 6 bases and the J segment 11 bases; nucleotides outside the gene matches: 13. CDR3 residues: CASRTVKGLAGGPEYF. The CDR3, as DNA: TGTGCCAGCAGAACCGTAAAGGGACTAGCGGGAGGGCCGGAGTACTTC.

The chain uses TRBV27 and TRBJ2-3; D is possibly TRBD2 (6 bases). CDR3 size: 17 residues. Trimming stripped 1 base from V and 1 base from J, with 15 bases between. The germline V gene encodes CDR1 MNHEY and CDR2 SMNVEV (reference sequence). CDR3 in DNA: TGTGCCAGCAGTTTATTTGGGGTCGGGAGCGGCACAGATACGCAGTATTTT. This sequence encodes CASSLFGVGSGTDTQYF.

This clone was seen only once. V and J are TRBV5-1 and TRBJ2-1; no clear D. The length of the CDR3 is 14 residues. With 0 bases removed from V and 4 bases from J, the gap between germline ends came to 8 bases. Looked up from germline, CDR1 is SGHRS and CDR2 is YFSETQ. The CDR3 sequence: CASSLDSPYNEQFF. The CDR3 region has the DNA TGCGCCAGCAGCTTGGACTCTCCATACAATGAGCAGTTCTTC. The variable domain in full, with the rest retrieved from reference TRBV5-1 and TRBJ2-1, is KAGVTQTPRYLIKTRGQQVTLSCSPISGHRSVSWYQQTPGQGLQFLFEYFSETQRNKGNFPGRFSGRQFSNSRSEMNVSTLELGDSALYLCASSLDSPYNEQFFGPGTRLTVL.

This clone was found a few times. Other DNA variants within this sample encode the same CDR3. The J gene is TRBJ1-5, the V gene TRBV27; perhaps TRBD1 as D (5 bases). CDR1 is MNHEY, CDR2 SMNVEV, per germline (reference sequence). V dropped 3 bases and J dropped 5 bases, with 8 bases sitting between them. The CDR3 is 13 amino acids. CDR3 nucleotides: TGTGCCAGCAGTTTGGGCAGGGATCAGCCCCAGCATTTT. Encoded protein: CASSLGRDQPQHF.

J is TRBJ1-5 and V is TRBV28; 8 positions match TRBD1. The V gene's germline CDR1 is MDHEN and CDR2 SYDVKM. The CDR3 runs to 15 residues. V dropped 5 bases and J dropped 4; count of bases not matched to a gene: 7. CDR3 coding DNA: TGTGCCAGCAGTACGGACAGGGCGCCGAATCAGCCCCAGCATTTT. This encodes CASSTDRAPNQPQHF.

The rearrangement links TRBV13 to TRBJ2-3; D might be TRBD2 (7 bases). The germline gives CDR1 PRHDT, CDR2 FYEKMQ (reference sequence). The CDR3 runs 16 residues. V lost 5 bases and J lost 2, with 17 bases in between. The CDR3 protein is CASSPQGGGPTDTQYF. DNA of the CDR3: TGTGCCAGCAGCCCCCAAGGGGGAGGGCCCACAGATACGCAGTATTTT.

This clone was observed once. J is TRBJ2-5 and V is TRBV7-8; 8 bases match TRBD2. Per the germline V gene, CDR1 is SGHVS and CDR2 is FQNEAQ. The CDR3 runs to 17 residues. V dropped 1 base and J dropped 4; count of bases not matched to a gene: 11. The CDR3 reads CASSLVLGAGGGETQYF. The CDR3 bases are TGTGCCAGCAGCTTAGTATTAGGGGCGGGGGGTGGAGAGACCCAGTACTTC.

This sequence joins TRBV10-3 and TRBJ1-2; 7 nucleotides align to TRBD1. Unmatched junction bases numbered 1, after V lost 5 bases and J lost 1 base. Germline CDR1 is ENHRY and CDR2 is SYGVKD. The CDR3 spans 13 residues. The CDR3 spells CAISRQGNYGYTF. CDR3 in DNA: TGTGCCATCAGTCGACAGGGTAACTATGGCTACACCTTC.

Only one count was recorded for this clone. This sequence joins TRBV11-2 and TRBJ2-5; D gene uncertain. The CDR3 loop spans 15 amino acids. Germline V gives CDR1 SGHAT, CDR2 FQNNGV. Trimming removed 1 base at V and 1 base at J, with 10 bases between. The CDR3 here is CASSLVGRSQETQYF. The DNA for the CDR3 is TGTGCCAGCAGCTTAGTCGGTCGCTCCCAAGAGACCCAGTACTTC.

This clone was seen just once. V and J are TRBV11-2 and TRBJ2-7; D uncertain. The CDR3 covers 15 residues. Germline V gene lookup returns CDR1 SGHAT and CDR2 FQNNGV. Trimming took off 3 bases at V and 0 bases at J, with 12 bases between the two ends. The CDR3: CASSFGRLSSYEQYF. As DNA, the CDR3 is TGTGCCAGCAGCTTCGGCAGGCTTAGCTCCTACGAGCAGTACTTC.

This chain links TRBV6-5 with TRBJ1-1; 7 bases line up with TRBD1. The CDR3 contains 13 residues. Germline trimming cut 4 bases from V and 1 base from J; bases unmatched to any gene: 0. Germline-derived CDR1 and CDR2 are MNHEY and SVGAGI. The DNA of the CDR3 is TGTGCCAGCAGTTCAGGGGGGAACACTGAAGCTTTCTTT. Encoded protein: CASSSGGNTEAFF.